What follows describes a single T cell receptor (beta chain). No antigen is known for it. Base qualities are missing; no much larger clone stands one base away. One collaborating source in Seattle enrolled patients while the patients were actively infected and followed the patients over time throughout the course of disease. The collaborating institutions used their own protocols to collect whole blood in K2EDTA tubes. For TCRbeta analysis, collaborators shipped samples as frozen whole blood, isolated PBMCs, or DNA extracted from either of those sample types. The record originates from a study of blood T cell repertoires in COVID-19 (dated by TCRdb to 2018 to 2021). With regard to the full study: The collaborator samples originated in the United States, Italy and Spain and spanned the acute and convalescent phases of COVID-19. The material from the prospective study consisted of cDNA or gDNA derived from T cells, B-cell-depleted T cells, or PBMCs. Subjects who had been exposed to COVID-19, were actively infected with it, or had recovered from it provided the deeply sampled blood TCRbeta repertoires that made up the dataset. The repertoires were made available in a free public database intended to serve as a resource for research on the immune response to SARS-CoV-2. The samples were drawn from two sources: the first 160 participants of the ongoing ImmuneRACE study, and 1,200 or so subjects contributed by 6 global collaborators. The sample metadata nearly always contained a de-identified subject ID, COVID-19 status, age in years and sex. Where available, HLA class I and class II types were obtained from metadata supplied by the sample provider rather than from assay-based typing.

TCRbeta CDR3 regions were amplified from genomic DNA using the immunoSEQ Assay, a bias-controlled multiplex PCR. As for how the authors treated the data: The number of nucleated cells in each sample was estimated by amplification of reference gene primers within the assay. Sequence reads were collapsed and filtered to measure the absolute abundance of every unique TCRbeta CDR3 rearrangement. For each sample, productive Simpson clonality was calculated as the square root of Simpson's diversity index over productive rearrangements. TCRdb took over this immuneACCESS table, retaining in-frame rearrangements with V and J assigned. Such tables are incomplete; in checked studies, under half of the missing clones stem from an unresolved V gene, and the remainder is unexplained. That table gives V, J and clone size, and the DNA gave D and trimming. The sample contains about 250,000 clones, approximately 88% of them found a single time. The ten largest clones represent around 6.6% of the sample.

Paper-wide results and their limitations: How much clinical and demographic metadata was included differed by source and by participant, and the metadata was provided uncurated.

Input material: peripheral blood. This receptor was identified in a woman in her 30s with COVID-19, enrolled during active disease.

In nucleotide form, the sequence is TGTGCCAGCAGCCAAGATCGGGGGGGTAGTGAAAAACTGTTTTTT. The encoded protein is CASSQDRGGSEKLFF. The rearranged segments are TRBV4-2 and TRBJ1-4, with a weak D call of TRBD1 (5 bases match). CDR1 is given as LGHNA and CDR2 as YNFKEQ, both from the germline V gene. Including cysteine and phenylalanine, the CDR3 has 15 amino acids. Only CDR3 DNA remains: 45 bases, in frame from the first base. The trim is 0 bases for V and 7 bases for J, with a gap of 12 bases between the germline ends.